Listed here is a single TCR beta chain. After autologous stem cell transplantation all patients relapsed, and prior brentuximab vedotin exposure differed between cohorts. This entry comes from a study of PD-1 blockade in classical Hodgkin lymphoma. There are 12 residues in the CDR3. The V and J ends lost 7 bases and 8 bases respectively, with 14 bases between them. Germline values: CDR1 GTSNPN, CDR2 SVGIG (reference sequence). Here immunoSEQ multiplex PCR was the method, and the copy in TCRdb shows in-frame clones only, minus some. The table records about 26,000 clones, roughly 65% of them present only once.

The V and J genes are TRBV30 and TRBJ1-4; maybe TRBD1 (6 bases). The clonotype originates from a human donor with classical Hodgkin lymphoma. The source material was peripheral blood mononuclear cells (PBMCs), sampled before the second cycle of nivolumab. The CDR3 region is CASGGAREKLFF. CDR3 DNA: TGTGCCTCCGGGGGGGCAAGGGAAAAACTGTTTTTT.